The following is a T cell receptor beta chain sequence with its context. Its antigen is still unknown. This sample is part of a study of Graves' ophthalmopathy and Graves' hyperthyroidism. Exclusion applied to patients with other autoimmune diseases, uncontrolled infections, pregnancy or lactation. As diagnostic evidence, clinical symptoms, serum thyroxine, TRAb, thyroid ultrasound and orbital computed tomography were relied upon. Study conclusions and caveats: An 81.08% specificity and approximately 88% sensitivity were achieved by a 13-signature model that separated ophthalmopathy from stable hyperthyroidism.

Trimming took 3 bases from V and 3 from J; bases not matched to a gene: 10. The CDR3 loop spans 16 amino acids. CDR1 MGHRA and CDR2 YSYEKL come from the germline V gene. Amplification from RNA transcripts yielded the TCR beta CDR3 regions. HTBI-primed first-round RT-PCR preceded second-round multiplex PCR. TCRdb fed the multiplex PCR reads into MiXCR, producing one record per CDR3 protein. This table holds around 520,000 distinct CDR3 sequences, under 45% found once. Material for sequencing was peripheral blood or thyroid tissue (not recorded which). The rearrangement uses TRBV4-1 and TRBJ2-7; 8 nucleotides align to TRBD2. This sequence originates from an adult man with Graves' hyperthyroidism. This CDR3 is CASSHPGSGNYYEQYF. As DNA, the CDR3 is TGCGCCAGCAGCCATCCGGGTAGCGGGAACTACTACGAGCAGTACTTC.